Sequencing of this TCR beta chain was carried out in a study of cytomegalovirus exposure and HLA in healthy donors (dated by TCRdb to about 2017). About the full investigation: An earlier analysis of roughly 610 of the donors reported around 280 Gb of sequence data and 95 million to 130 million unique TCR beta sequences obtained from about 170 million T cells. Approximately 300 gigabases of sequencing data and 70 million to 95 million unique TCR sequences made up an early release that covered fewer than 650 HLA-typed donors. Of the roughly 410 genotyped donors, 65% to 90% were placed in the genetic ancestry cluster associated with self-reported Caucasian donors. The study was designed to test whether signatures of past pathogen exposure could be identified by cataloging public T cell receptors. Using immunosequencing, the study profiled T cell repertoires from roughly 650 subjects and related those repertoires to cytomegalovirus serostatus. A separate validation cohort of roughly 130 different subjects was used in addition to the roughly 700-subject first cohort. To predict cytomegalovirus infection status, the study combined high-throughput TCR immunosequencing, statistical association of individual TCRs with disease status, and machine learning. In a later analysis, previously published TCR beta repertoires from fewer than 750 donors were re-analyzed and high-resolution HLA genotyping was added so that TCR occurrence patterns could be studied. Rather than using new phenotypic data, the later analysis identified candidate immune exposures from TCR beta sequences and from how often those sequences occurred across donors. An earlier analysis of some 500 of the donors used high-throughput TCR beta sequencing to judge whether each TCR beta V gene segment behaved as functional or pseudogenic. Donor age, sex, ethnicity and CMV serostatus were compiled alongside the repertoire data. Genome-wide SNP genotypes for about 55% of the 666 donors were used in a later genetic analysis, which treated that subset as a discovery cohort. Every repertoire in the discovery cohort had been generated on one and the same sequencing platform. HLA typing included class I and class II loci at four-digit resolution. The number of typed donors differed by locus: 629-630 for A, B, C, DRB1 and DQB1; some 500 for DQA1; over 600 for DPA1; and roughly 450 for DPB1. Because of strong linkage in the cohort, roughly five DR-DQ haplotypes were treated as single units for association and clustering. Among a few hundred genotyped donors of the cohort, an average of around 240,000 unique TCR beta nucleotide sequences were sequenced per donor, roughly a sixth of them non-productive.

Library preparation was by the immunoSEQ multiplex PCR assay. For the multiplex PCR, a mixture combining 60 forward primers for TCR Vbeta segments and 13 reverse primers for TCR Jbeta segments was used. A multiplex PCR assay on genomic DNA amplified the CDR3 region of rearranged TCR beta genes. Amplified TCR beta libraries were sequenced as 87-base-pair reads on the Illumina HiSeq System. The study's processing was this. A later analysis counted 75 million to 100 million unique TCR beta chains across the 550 to 700 repertoires, and roughly 11 million of these chains were shared by at least two donors. To remove PCR and sequencing errors, raw reads were error-corrected and collapsed into unique sequences using a nearest-neighbor algorithm that merged closely related sequences. To assign V, D and J gene segments, CDR3 sequences were aligned to IMGT reference sequences. For a sequence to be retained, a match of at least six nucleotides to both a V gene segment and a J gene segment was required. Rearrangements were classified as productive when the CDR3 lacked stop codons and remained in frame with V and J, and all other rearrangements were classified as non-productive. CDR3 was defined by IMGT convention, running from the second conserved V-encoded cysteine to the conserved J-encoded phenylalanine. The earlier analysis of about 500 of the donors excluded sequences that lacked an unambiguous match to a single V gene segment. An earlier analysis of several hundred of the donors called V segments functional above 56.7% productive rearrangements and segregating when the between-donor standard deviation exceeded 5%. To diagnose cytomegalovirus status from the catalog of TCR beta chain sequences, a statistical classification framework was built. In a later analysis, TCR nucleotide sequences were compared against IMGT/GENE-DB human TR gene sequences so that V and J genes could be assigned. Using the TCRdist pipeline, a later analysis assigned CDR3 sequences along with most-parsimonious VDJ recombination scenarios. In a later analysis, each TCR beta chain was defined by its CDR3 amino acid sequence together with its V-gene family, and reads lacking a unique V-gene family were excluded. To address suspected cross-contamination and a sequencing artifact, a later analysis removed approximately 600 highly shared, low-generation-probability nucleotide sequences. In a later analysis, a clonal expansion index was calculated for each public chain from normalized within-repertoire ranks of inferred template counts. In a later analysis, generation probabilities were computed with a VDJ recombination model fitted to out-of-frame rearrangements, and the resulting probabilities were checked against IGoR. Hypergeometric tests were used in a later analysis to score TCR-TCR, TCR-HLA and TCR-CMV co-occurrence, with a repertoire-size bias correction applied to the TCR pairs. To estimate false discovery rates, a later analysis permuted the HLA or CMV assignments 20 times. In a later analysis, co-occurring TCRs were grouped using DBSCAN, and TCRdist sequence similarity was added for clustering within HLA-allele-positive subsets. For co-occurrence clustering, repertoires with fewer than 30,000 or more than 120,000 public chains were excluded, along with roughly 5 repertoires with anomalous nucleotide sharing. The immuneACCESS repertoire file appears here via TCRdb, limited to in-frame rearrangements. These files lack a portion of the clones; in checked studies, under half of the deficit traces to unresolved V genes, and the cause of the others is not known. V and J calls and clone size are given by that table; D and trimming were obtained from the DNA. The sample data list some 140,000 clones, and over 65% of these were observed just once. Of the sample, roughly 4.2% is held by the ten largest clones.

The junction shows trimming of 3 bases on V and 5 bases on J, and the gene matches do not reach 7 bases of it. CDR3 length: 15 amino acids, cysteine to phenylalanine. Here the CDR3 DNA is all that survives: 45 bases in frame from base 1. Reading the germline V gene gives CDR1 MNHEY and CDR2 SVGAGI. On this clone: The specificity of this receptor is unknown. Base qualities are not at hand, and no much larger clone is one base apart.

The full study reports these points: Compared with the approximately 670-donor mean, donors in an Asian-associated ancestry cluster had fewer N-insertions in productive TCRs, according to a later genetic analysis. In a later analysis, HLA-associated TCR beta chains showed more clonal expansion and lower generation probabilities than non-associated chains that were equally common. Several of the top co-occurrence clusters appeared to be linked to parvovirus B19, influenza, CMV and Epstein-Barr virus, according to a later analysis. The classifier was reported to diagnose cytomegalovirus status with high specificity and sensitivity in both the original and validation cohorts. It was suggested by the authors that the approach could potentially be generalized to other disease states and immunological phenotypes. In an earlier analysis of about 600 of the donors, most TCR beta V segments appeared in productive rearrangements about 87% or about 30% of the time, broadly matching IMGT annotations. The presence/absence analyses assumed that sequencing depth was roughly uniform across donors, and that assumption may not be true. The cohort was sequenced for TCR beta chains only, and without alpha or paired-chain data the features that could be detected were limited. In a later analysis, the rate of TCR association differed among HLA loci, with DRB1 alleles having the most associated TCRs and HLA-C alleles having the fewest. A further reported finding was that TCR beta sequences accurately predicted the HLA-A and HLA-B alleles for most subjects in the first cohort. When HLA alleles, especially DR and DQ, strongly co-occurred, TCR associations were difficult to assign to individual alleles. In a later analysis, most CMV-associated TCR beta chains were found to appear HLA-restricted, with HLA associations seemingly driven largely by CMV exposure. Correlated functional status among segregating V segments might be attributable to linkage disequilibrium, but an unknown experimental factor could not be ruled out. The only immune exposure information available for the cohort was CMV serostatus. In a later analysis, some 18,000 TCR beta sequences were associated with specific HLA alleles at a false discovery rate of 0.05. In vitro tests confirmed that a few of the cytomegalovirus-associated TCR beta chains recognize cytomegalovirus antigens. HLA typing was unavailable for some donors at each locus, so association tests used only the typed subset. A later genetic analysis associated a missense DCLRE1C variant with V-gene and J-gene trimming of TCR beta chains, and an independent cohort replicated the association. Because counts were too low, about 15 rarely observed V segments, including chromosome 9 orphons, were left out of the earlier analysis of some 640 of the donors. A total of fewer than 200 TCR beta chains were listed by the study as associated with cytomegalovirus. Across donors, most TCR sequences were observed very rarely, whereas some public TCRs were present in many individuals. The 87-base-pair reads could not distinguish some IMGT-functional V segments, including TRBV6-2 and TRBV6-3, so those segments were excluded. A group of highly shared sequence variants was considered likely to be a technical artifact of the sequencing pipeline.

The cohort was made up of hundreds of healthy bone marrow donors. All cohort members were sampled while nominally healthy, although unrecorded immune exposures were likely present. The donor tested CMV seronegative and was one of the 352 seronegative cohort members. Each donor provided a peripheral blood sample, and peripheral blood mononuclear cells were used for TCR beta sequencing. Genomic DNA extraction from the blood cell samples was performed with the Qiagen DNeasy Blood Extraction Kit. The chain is assembled from TRBV6-5 and TRBJ2-7, with 10 bases in between that match TRBD1. The sequence was obtained from a woman aged 35 to 49 in good health and CMV-seronegative. The sequencing input was PBMCs. The sequence in DNA is TGTGCCAGCAGTTATCTTGGGACAGGGGCCAACGAGCAGTACTTC. This yields the protein CASSYLGTGANEQYF.